The 3 T cell receptor beta chains given below trace back to one sample, sequenced in a study of early T cells in non-severe SARS-CoV-2 infection. Using its own MiXCR run on the 5' RACE reads, TCRdb lists one record per CDR3 protein. The data contain 48,000 or so distinct CDR3 sequences, around 6.5% of them singletons. This specimen consisted of whole blood, obtained at baseline. These receptors were collected from an adult who was a healthcare worker with PCR-confirmed SARS-CoV-2 infection or an uninfected control (not recorded which).

This clonotype was observed a handful of times. The CDR3 sequence: CASKPDGTRGEIQKLFF. DNA for the CDR3: TGTGCCAGCAAGCCGGATGGGACCAGGGGTGAAATTCAAAAACTGTTTTTT. V and J are TRBV21-1 and TRBJ1-4; the table's D call of TRBD1 was not tested on the DNA. TRBV21-1 is termed a pseudogene. The CDR3 runs to 17 residues.

This clonotype was observed many times. This rearrangement joins TRBV6-6 to TRBJ2-2, with 11 nucleotides matching TRBD2. The CDR3 runs to 16 residues. The V gene's germline CDR1 is MNHNY and CDR2 SVGAGI (reference sequence). The V segment lost 6 bases and the J segment 4 bases; nucleotides outside the gene matches: 7. The CDR3: CASRGGLAEVTGELFF. The CDR3 nucleotides read TGTGCCAGCAGAGGGGGACTAGCGGAGGTCACCGGGGAGCTGTTTTTT.

This clonotype was counted many times. This chain connects TRBV9 to TRBJ2-7; D assignment may be TRBD1 or TRBD2 (5 bases each). Germline assignment: CDR1 SGDLS and CDR2 YYNGEE. The ends were cut back, 3 bases at V and 1 base at J, with 14 bases in the middle. This CDR3 comprises 15 residues. The DNA of the CDR3 is TGTGCCAGCAGCGCCCCTCAGGGACCATCCTACGAGCAGTACTTC. Protein: CASSAPQGPSYEQYF.